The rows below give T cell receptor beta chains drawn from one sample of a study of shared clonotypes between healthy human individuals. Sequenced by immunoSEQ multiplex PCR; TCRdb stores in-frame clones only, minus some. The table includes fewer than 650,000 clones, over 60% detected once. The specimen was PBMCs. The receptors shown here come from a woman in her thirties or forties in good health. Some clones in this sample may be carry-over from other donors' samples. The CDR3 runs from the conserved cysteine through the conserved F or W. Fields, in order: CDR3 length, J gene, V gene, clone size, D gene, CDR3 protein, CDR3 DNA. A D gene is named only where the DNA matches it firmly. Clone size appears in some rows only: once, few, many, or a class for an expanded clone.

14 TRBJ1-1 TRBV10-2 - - CASRSAAGETEAFF TGCGCCAGCAGGTCGGCGGCAGGGGAAACTGAAGCTTTCTTT
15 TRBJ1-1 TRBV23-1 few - CASSQNGLRYTEAFF TGCGCCAGCAGTCAAAACGGACTGAGATACACTGAAGCTTTCTTT
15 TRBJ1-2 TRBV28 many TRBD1 CASSKQGAYGGGYTF TGTGCCAGCAGTAAACAGGGGGCGTACGGAGGTGGCTACACCTTC
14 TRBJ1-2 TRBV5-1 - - CASSLSDTPYGYTF TGCGCCAGCAGCTTGAGTGACACCCCCTATGGCTACACCTTC
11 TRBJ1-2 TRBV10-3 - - CAREGWDGYTF TGTGCCAGAGAGGGATGGGATGGCTACACCTTC
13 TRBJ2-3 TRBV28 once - CASSSPTTDTQYF TGTGCCAGCAGTTCTCCAACCACAGATACGCAGTATTTT
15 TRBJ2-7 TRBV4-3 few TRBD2 CASSLRTSGMYEQYF TGCGCCAGCAGCCTAAGGACTAGCGGGATGTACGAGCAGTACTTC
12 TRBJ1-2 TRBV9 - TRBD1 CASSGTGLGYTF TGTGCCAGCAGCGGGACAGGGTTAGGCTACACCTTC
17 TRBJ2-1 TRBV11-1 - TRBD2 CASSHPSGGLGANEQFF TGTGCCAGCAGTCACCCCAGCGGGGGCTTGGGGGCCAATGAGCAGTTCTTC
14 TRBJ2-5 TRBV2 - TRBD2 CASSVAGGHETQYF TGTGCCAGCAGTGTAGCGGGAGGGCACGAGACCCAGTACTTC
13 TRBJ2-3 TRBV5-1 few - CASSSGSSDTQYF TGCGCCAGCAGCTCCGGTTCCTCGGATACGCAGTATTTT
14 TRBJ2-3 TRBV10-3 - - CASAPGTSTDTQYF TGTGCCAGCGCCCCTGGGACTAGCACAGATACGCAGTATTTT
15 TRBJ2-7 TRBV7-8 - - CASSFLRYSPYEQYF TGTGCAAGCAGTTTCCTACGCTACTCACCCTACGAGCAGTACTTC
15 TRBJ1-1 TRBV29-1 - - CSVDLGRRDNTEAFF TGCAGCGTTGATTTGGGCCGGAGAGATAACACTGAAGCTTTCTTT
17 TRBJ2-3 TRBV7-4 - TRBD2 CASSSGCSGVSTDTQYF TGTGCCAGCAGCTCGGGATGTAGCGGGGTTAGCACAGATACGCAGTATTTT
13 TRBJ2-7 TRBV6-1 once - CASSSGYSYEQYF TGTGCCAGCAGCTCAGGGTACTCCTACGAGCAGTACTTC
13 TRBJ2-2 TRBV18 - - CASSPRISGELFF TGTGCCAGCTCACCACGGATCTCCGGGGAGCTGTTTTTT
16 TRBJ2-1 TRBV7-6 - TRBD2 CASSLGAGGHYNEQFF TGTGCCAGCAGCTTGGGAGCGGGAGGTCACTACAATGAGCAGTTCTTC
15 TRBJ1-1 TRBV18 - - CASSPERTRNTEAFF TGTGCCAGCTCACCGGAGCGGACACGGAACACTGAAGCTTTCTTT
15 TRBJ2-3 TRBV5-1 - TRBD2 CASSVSGRESDTQYF TGCGCCAGCAGCGTTAGCGGGAGGGAGTCAGATACGCAGTATTTT
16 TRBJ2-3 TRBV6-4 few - CASSASAASDTDTQYF TGTGCCAGCAGTGCCTCCGCGGCTAGCGATACAGATACGCAGTATTTT
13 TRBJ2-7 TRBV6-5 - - CASSYDSFYEQYF TGTGCCAGCAGTTACGACAGTTTCTACGAGCAGTACTTC
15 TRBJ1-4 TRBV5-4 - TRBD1 CASSRPGQETEKLFF TGTGCCAGCAGCCGCCCGGGACAGGAAACTGAAAAACTGTTTTTT
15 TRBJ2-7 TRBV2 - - CASSERSGLTYEQYF TGTGCCAGCAGTGAAAGGAGCGGACTCACCTACGAGCAGTACTTC
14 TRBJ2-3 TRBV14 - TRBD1 CASSPGTATDTQYF TGTGCCAGCAGCCCCGGGACAGCTACAGATACGCAGTATTTT
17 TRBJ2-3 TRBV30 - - CAWSVRRGGRVTDTQYF TGTGCCTGGAGTGTACGAAGGGGGGGGCGCGTTACAGATACGCAGTATTTT
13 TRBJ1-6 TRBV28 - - CASRPTGNSPLHF TGTGCCAGCCGCCCTACAGGGAATTCACCCCTCCACTTT
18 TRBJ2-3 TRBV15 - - CATSSQKPGLHFTDTQYF TGTGCCACCAGCTCTCAGAAGCCGGGACTTCACTTCACAGATACGCAGTATTTT
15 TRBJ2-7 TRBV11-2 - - CASSLESSPPWEQYF TGTGCCAGCAGCTTAGAATCTAGCCCTCCTTGGGAGCAGTACTTC
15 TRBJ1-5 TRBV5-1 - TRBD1 CASSYGTGNNQPQHF TGCGCCAGCAGCTACGGGACAGGGAACAATCAGCCCCAGCATTTT
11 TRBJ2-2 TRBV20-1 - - CSEGYTGELFF TGCAGTGAGGGGTACACCGGGGAGCTGTTTTTT
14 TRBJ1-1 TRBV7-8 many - CASSLDHASWEAFF TGTGCCAGCAGCTTAGATCACGCTTCGTGGGAGGCTTTCTTT
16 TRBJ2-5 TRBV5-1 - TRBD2 CASSLAGLAGVETQYF TGCGCCAGCAGCTTGGCCGGGCTAGCGGGAGTCGAGACCCAGTACTTC
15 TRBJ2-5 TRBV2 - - CASSERSGFQETQYF TGTGCCAGCAGTGAACGGTCCGGGTTCCAAGAGACCCAGTACTTC
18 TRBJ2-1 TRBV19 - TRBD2 CASSIFGGSAFSYNEQFF TGTGCCAGTAGTATATTCGGCGGGAGTGCTTTTTCCTACAATGAGCAGTTCTTC
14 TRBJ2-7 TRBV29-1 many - CSVEVLTDSYEQYF TGCAGCGTTGAGGTGTTGACTGACTCCTACGAGCAGTACTTC
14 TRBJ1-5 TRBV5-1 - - CASSLGGARGPQHF TGCGCCAGCAGCTTGGGTGGGGCCCGGGGGCCCCAGCATTTT